The clone carrying this T cell receptor (beta chain) has only a few counts. Its antigen is unknown. The CDR3 has 13 residues. Germline V gene sequence: CDR1 DFQATT, CDR2 SNEGSKA (reference sequence). Treatment indicated: roughly 11-day PBMC culture with coronavirus spike peptide pools or control peptides (ViraFEST assay). With peptide pools, ViraFEST first expanded antigen-specific T cells and afterwards sequenced their TCRs. The record originates from a study of vaccination and CD4 T cells after COVID-19. On the study more broadly: Overlapping spike peptides served as the stimulus for the cells. These peptides came from SARS-CoV-2 and from the common cold coronaviruses HCoV-NL63, HCoV-OC43 and HCoV-229E.

The Oncomine TCR Beta short-read assay was applied to DNA of cultured CD4+ T cells. TCRdb reanalysed the PCR reads using MiXCR and keeps one entry per CDR3 protein. The profile shows about 18,000 distinct CDR3 sequences, roughly 45% of them singletons. The sequenced sample was CD4+ T cells from blood, cultured in vitro. V and J are TRBV20-1 and TRBJ1-1; D unresolved. The TCR sequence derives from a human donor who had recovered from COVID-19. The CDR3 sequence: CSVTVGANTEAFF. In DNA form, the CDR3 reads TGCAGCGTCACGGTCGGAGCTAACACTGAAGCTTTCTTT.